This T cell receptor (beta chain) was found in a study of cytomegalovirus exposure and HLA in healthy donors. PCR involved 60 Vbeta and 13 Jbeta primers. Original analysis: About 12 million of the 60 million to 90 million unique TCR beta chains counted in a later analysis were shared. The data were produced by immunoSEQ multiplex PCR, yet TCRdb's version contains in-frame clones alone and is incomplete. From that table come the V and J calls and clone size; the DNA was used to work out D and trimming. The table has more than 80,000 clones, around 64% seen once. The specimen sequenced was PBMCs. This sequence originates from a man aged 60-69 years in good health and CMV-seronegative.

CDR3 coding DNA: TGTGCCAGCAGCGCCGCGTCCGGGGGGTACGAGCAGTACTTC. Amino acids: CASSAASGGYEQYF. V and J are TRBV9 and TRBJ2-7; 7 bases line up with TRBD2. V dropped 3 bases and J dropped 4; count of bases not matched to a gene: 7. Germline loops: CDR1 SGDLS, CDR2 YYNGEE. There are 14 residues in the CDR3.